The clone carrying this T cell receptor (beta chain) was observed a handful of times. Its antigen is currently unknown. This CDR3 has 14 amino acids. In germline, CDR1 is SEHNR, CDR2 FQNEAQ (reference sequence). V lost 3 bases and J lost 5, with 10 bases in between. The data were obtained in a study of blood T cells in healthy people across ages. General observations from the study: It was held that diversity estimates obtained from one million T cells represented underestimates.

Per sample, at least 5 micrograms of total RNA were extracted. A second PCR of roughly 7 to 11 cycles used a sample-barcoded 5' primer and a J-beta primer mix. TCRdb re-analysed the 5' RACE reads in MiXCR, keeping a single row per CDR3 protein. This sample has more than 1,000,000 distinct CDR3 sequences, with around 25% found just once. The same sample was also studied in work on T cells of mothers and their children. That report notes: At a sensitivity of around 91 clones per million clonotypes, no persistent microchimeric T cell clones appeared.

The chain has TRBV7-9 and TRBJ1-4; D may be TRBD1 (5 bases). Specimen: blood. The receptor comes from a girl aged 2-10 years in good health. The CDR3 DNA follows: TGTGCCAGCAGCTTGGGGACTAAAAATGAAAAACTGTTTTTT. Translated: CASSLGTKNEKLFF.